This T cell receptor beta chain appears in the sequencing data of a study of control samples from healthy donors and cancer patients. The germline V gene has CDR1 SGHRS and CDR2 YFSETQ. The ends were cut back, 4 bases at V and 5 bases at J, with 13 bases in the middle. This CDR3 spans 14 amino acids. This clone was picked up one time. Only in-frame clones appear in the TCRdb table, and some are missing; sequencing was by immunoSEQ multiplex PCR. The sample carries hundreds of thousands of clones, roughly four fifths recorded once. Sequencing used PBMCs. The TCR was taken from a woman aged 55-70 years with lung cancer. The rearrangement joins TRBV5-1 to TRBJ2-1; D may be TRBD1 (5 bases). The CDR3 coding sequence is TGCGCCAGCAGCCCACGAGTAGGGGACAATGAGCAGTTCTTC. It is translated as CASSPRVGDNEQFF.